This TCR beta chain emerged from a study of cytomegalovirus exposure and HLA in healthy donors. These donors, healthy bone marrow donors, were studied. The table lists this clone with a count of one. J lost 7 bases, V lost 4 bases, and 13 bases had no gene match. This CDR3 region has 15 residues. Germline V gene lookup returns CDR1 SGHNT and CDR2 YYREEE (reference sequence). A multiplex PCR was run with 60 Vbeta primers and 13 Jbeta primers. Profiling relied on immunoSEQ multiplex PCR, and the TCRdb table lists in-frame clones only, not all of them. The sample yields fewer than 250,000 clones, about 76% seen once.

Sequencing used PBMCs. V usage is TRBV5-4 and J usage is TRBJ2-5, with 7 bases fitting TRBD1. The source is a male donor in good health and CMV-seropositive. CDR3 sequence reads: CASSPKGGLPRTQYF. The CDR3 DNA reads TGTGCCAGCAGCCCTAAAGGGGGCTTGCCCCGGACCCAGTACTTC.